One and the same sample provided the 22 T cell receptor beta chains below, sequenced in a study of blood T cell repertoires in COVID-19. Method: immunoSEQ multiplex PCR; TCRdb's copy keeps in-frame clones and lacks some. The profile covers about 20,000 clones, with around nine tenths appearing a single time and 9.5% to 12% taken by the ten largest. The sample comprised peripheral blood. The receptors originated from a human donor in a cohort sampled during active COVID-19. The donor label of this sample is uncertain.

The rearrangement links TRBV29-1 to TRBJ1-3; D is possibly TRBD1 (6 bases). CDR1 and CDR2 from the germline V gene are SQVTM and ANQGSEA. The CDR3 is made up of 16 amino acids. V was shortened by 0 bases and J by 4 bases, with 16 bases between the two germline ends. CDR3 bases: TGCAGCGTTGAAGAGGTGGCAGGGGTAGGCGGAAACACCATATATTTT. Protein: CSVEEVAGVGGNTIYF.

The chain joins TRBV6-5 to TRBJ1-2, with 9 bases that match TRBD1. Germline CDR1 reads MNHEY; CDR2 reads SVGAGI. V lost 8 bases, J lost 2 bases, and 6 bases stayed unmatched. The length of the CDR3 is 14 residues. The CDR3 region is CASGGDRANYGYTF. CDR3 DNA sequence: TGTGCCAGCGGGGGGGACAGGGCGAACTATGGCTACACCTTC.

The chain couples TRBV7-2 to TRBJ1-3; D ambiguous. Germline values: CDR1 SGHTA, CDR2 FQGNSA. V dropped 3 bases and J dropped 0 bases, with 21 bases sitting between them. The CDR3 length is 19 residues. The CDR3 reads CASSLRSQTLGSSGNTIYF. The CDR3 region has the DNA TGTGCCAGCAGCTTGAGGAGCCAAACCCTGGGGAGCTCTGGAAACACCATATATTTT.

The V call is TRBV6-5, the J call TRBJ1-3; TRBD1 matches at 8 bases. Germline V gene lookup returns CDR1 MNHEY and CDR2 SVGAGI. After removal of 5 bases from V and 4 bases from J, the junction contained 7 bases not matched to a gene. The CDR3 is made up of 15 amino acids. The CDR3 loop reads CASSPSDRGGNTIYF. In DNA, the CDR3 is TGTGCCAGCAGTCCATCCGACAGGGGAGGAAACACCATATATTTT.

This chain uses TRBV19 with TRBJ2-1; 7 bases line up with TRBD2. Losses at the gene ends were 6 bases for V and 6 bases for J; bases not matched to a gene: 8. Germline V gene lookup returns CDR1 LNHDA and CDR2 SQIVND (reference sequence). The CDR3 length is 14 residues. The CDR3, as DNA: TGTGCCAGTAGGTCGGGAGGCACGGGCAATGAGCAGTTCTTC. Its translation: CASRSGGTGNEQFF. The entire variable domain, with the rest obtained from reference TRBV19 and TRBJ2-1, is as follows: DGGITQSPKYLFRKEGQNVTLSCEQNLNHDAMYWYRQDPGQGLRLIYYSQIVNDFQKGDIAEGYSVSREKKESFPLTVTSAQKNPTAFYLCASRSGGTGNEQFFGPGTRLTVL.

The chain links TRBV30 to TRBJ1-5; 10 bases are a match to TRBD1. This CDR3 has 18 residues. The V gene end was trimmed by 7 bases and the J gene end by 1 base; junction bases not matched to a gene: 16. Germline V gene sequence: CDR1 GTSNPN, CDR2 SVGIG (reference sequence). The CDR3 sequence: CASSPGDRGFESNQPQHF. The CDR3 DNA reads as TGTGCCTCCTCACCCGGGGACAGGGGCTTCGAGAGCAATCAGCCCCAGCATTTT. Using reference TRBV30 and TRBJ1-5 for the parts outside the CDR3, the full variable domain is SQTIHQWPATLVQPVGSPLSLECTVEGTSNPNLYWYRQAAGRGLQLLFYSVGIGQISSEVPQNLSASRPQDRQFILSSKKLLLSDSGFYLCASSPGDRGFESNQPQHFGDGTRLSIL.

The CDR3 DNA reads as TGTGCCAGCAGCCAAGAGTGGGGGACAGGGGACTACTATGGCTACACCTTC. This sequence encodes CASSQEWGTGDYYGYTF. This chain joins TRBV4-2 and TRBJ1-2; 10 bases are shared with TRBD1. The ends lost 0 bases at V and 3 bases at J; junction bases unmatched: 7. Germline CDR1 is LGHNA and CDR2 is YNFKEQ. This CDR3 is 17 amino acids long.

The rearrangement joins TRBV6-6 to TRBJ1-6, with 8 bases fitting TRBD1. V dropped 5 bases and J dropped 0; count of bases not matched to a gene: 3. CDR3 length: 16 amino acids. CDR1 is MNHNY, CDR2 SVGAGI, per germline (reference sequence). CDR3: CASSRDRSSYNSPLHF. CDR3 in DNA: TGTGCCAGCAGTCGGGACAGGAGCTCCTATAATTCACCCCTCCACTTT.

The sample holds one count of this clone. The chain uses TRBV10-3 and TRBJ2-1; 12 bases line up with TRBD2. Germline V lookup: CDR1 ENHRY, CDR2 SYGVKD. There are 15 residues in the CDR3. Trimming cost V 6 bases and J 9 bases; bases outside gene matches: 9. The CDR3 nucleotides read TGTGCCATCAGGCCCGGGACTAGCGGGCTGCCTGAGCAGTTCTTC. Protein sequence: CAIRPGTSGLPEQFF.

This clone was observed once. This chain joins TRBV5-1 and TRBJ2-2, with a weak D call TRBD1 (5 bases). The germline V gene has CDR1 SGHRS and CDR2 YFSETQ. Between the trimmed V and J ends, which lost 4 bases and 0 bases, there was a span of 7 bases. The CDR3 has 14 amino acids. The CDR3 nucleotides read TGCGCCAGCAGCAAGGGGCCGAACACCGGGGAGCTGTTTTTT. It yields the protein CASSKGPNTGELFF.

V gene TRBV7-3 combines with J gene TRBJ1-6; TRBD1 is a possible D gene (5 bases). This CDR3 contains 14 residues. Germline lookup yields CDR1 SGHTA and CDR2 FQGTGA. V lost 4 bases and J 6 bases, leaving 10 bases between the germline ends. The CDR3 DNA reads TGTGCCAGCAGCTCCGGACAACCTAATTCACCCCTCCACTTT. This encodes CASSSGQPNSPLHF.

The chain carries TRBV6-5 and TRBJ1-1, with D perhaps matching TRBD1 (5 bases). CDR1 and CDR2 (germline): MNHEY, SVGAGI. Trimming took off 2 bases at V and 0 bases at J, with 13 bases between the two ends. The CDR3 has 16 residues. CDR3 in DNA: TGTGCCAGCAGTTACGGTACGGGACTCATGAACACTGAAGCTTTCTTT. This codes for CASSYGTGLMNTEAFF.

The rearrangement uses TRBV15 and TRBJ1-4; TRBD1 matches 7 bases. Germline CDR1 LNHNV, CDR2 YYDKDF (reference sequence). J lost 3 bases, V lost 8 bases, and 6 bases had no gene match. This CDR3 contains 14 residues. CDR3 bases: TGTGCCACCGAACTACAGGGGTCTAATGAAAAACTGTTTTTT. Residues: CATELQGSNEKLFF.

The rearrangement joins TRBV13 to TRBJ1-6; 11 bases are a match to TRBD1. This CDR3 region has 20 residues. Germline loops: CDR1 PRHDT, CDR2 FYEKMQ (reference sequence). V shed 5 bases and J 0 bases; nucleotides not matched to a gene: 12. CDR3 residues: CASSNREGQGGGSYNSPLHF. The DNA for the CDR3 is TGTGCCAGCAGCAACAGAGAGGGACAGGGGGGTGGCTCCTATAATTCACCCCTCCACTTT.

DNA of the CDR3: TGTGCCAGCACCCGGGGGACAGACCACAATCAGCCCCAGCATTTT. Translation: CASTRGTDHNQPQHF. The chain recombines TRBV2 with TRBJ1-5; 7 bases line up with TRBD1. Germline V gives CDR1 SNHLY, CDR2 FYNNEI. V lost 7 bases to trimming and J lost 3 bases; unmatched junction nucleotides: 9. CDR3 length equals 15 residues.

V usage is TRBV24-1 and J usage is TRBJ2-7, with TRBD1 matching 8 bases. The CDR3 sequence is 14 residues long. V lost 2 bases to trimming and J lost 3 bases; unmatched junction nucleotides: 2. CDR1 and CDR2 from the germline V gene are KGHDR and SFDVKD. The DNA for the CDR3 is TGTGCCACCAGTGATTCCGGGACAGGCTACGAGCAGTACTTC. Translated, it gives CATSDSGTGYEQYF.

The J gene is TRBJ2-1, the V gene TRBV28, with a possible D match to TRBD2 (6 bases). The germline CDR1 and CDR2 sequences are MDHEN and SYDVKM. The CDR3 spans 15 residues. V was pared by 3 bases and J by 7 bases, with 16 bases between. CDR3 DNA: TGTGCCAGCAGTTTCGACGGGAGCCCCCGAAATGAGCAGTTCTTC. Its protein is CASSFDGSPRNEQFF.

The chain couples TRBV20-1 to TRBJ2-3, with a weak D call TRBD2 (6 bases). Germline V lookup: CDR1 DFQATT, CDR2 SNEGSKA (reference sequence). There are 16 residues in the CDR3. V lost 3 bases and J lost 3, with 19 bases in between. The CDR3 is CSASPSGWAGTDTQYF. CDR3 in DNA: TGCAGTGCTAGTCCCTCGGGGTGGGCGGGAACAGATACGCAGTATTTT.

The rearrangement links TRBV9 to TRBJ2-2; 7 nucleotides match TRBD1. CDR3 length equals 15 residues. Germline V gene data show CDR1 as SGDLS and CDR2 as YYNGEE. After removal of 4 bases from V and 4 bases from J, the junction contained 7 bases not matched to a gene. For the CDR3, the DNA is TGTGCCAGCAGCTCCGGGACAGTGCTCACCGGGGAGCTGTTTTTT. Protein sequence: CASSSGTVLTGELFF.

This clone was picked up a small number of times. The rearrangement joins TRBV27 to TRBJ1-6, with 9 bases that match TRBD1. V was pared by 5 bases and J by 10 bases, with 12 bases of the junction left unmatched. CDR3 length: 16 amino acids. Germline loops: CDR1 MNHEY, CDR2 SMNVEV (reference sequence). CDR3 residues: CASSGTTGTGTSPLHF. CDR3 nucleotides: TGTGCCAGCAGTGGAACAACCGGGACAGGGACGTCACCCCTCCACTTT.

The chain combines TRBV7-6 with TRBJ2-5; no reliable D call. This CDR3 region has 15 residues. The ends were cut back, 2 bases at V and 1 base at J, with 11 bases in the middle. Germline loops: CDR1 SGHVS, CDR2 FNYEAQ. This CDR3 reads CASSLLIGGQETQYF. Written as DNA, the CDR3 is TGTGCCAGCAGCTTACTCATCGGTGGCCAAGAGACCCAGTACTTC.

The chain uses TRBV6-1 and TRBJ2-6, with TRBD2 as a possible D gene (5 bases). From germline, CDR1 is MNHNS and CDR2 SASEGT. The CDR3 is 15 amino acids. V was pared by 2 bases and J by 2 bases, with 7 bases between. Written as DNA, the CDR3 is TGTGCCAGCAGTGAAACGGGGACTGGGGCCAACGTCCTGACTTTC. Amino acid sequence: CASSETGTGANVLTF.